The clone carrying this T cell receptor (beta chain) is a singleton in its sample. This entry is derived from a study of blood T cell repertoires in COVID-19. Whole-study context: Some COVID-19 samples were acute and others convalescent; all came from the United States, Italy and Spain.

Original processing methods: Estimated nucleated cell counts came from reference gene primer amplification. Some clones are missing from TCRdb's copy, which holds only in-frame ones; the method was immunoSEQ multiplex PCR. From that table come the V and J calls and clone size; the DNA was used to work out D and trimming. The sample lists around 16,000 clones, 70% to 90% occurring once. V shed 6 bases and J shed 7 bases, with 13 bases lying between them. The CDR3 consists of 12 residues. Per germline, CDR1 SEHNR and CDR2 FQNEAQ (reference sequence). Sequencing was performed on peripheral blood. The chain recombines TRBV7-9 with TRBJ2-7, with D unclear. This clonotype was sampled from a man aged 60 to 75 with acute or convalescent COVID-19. DNA for the CDR3: TGTGCCAGCAGTTATACACTACTGGAGCAGTACTTC. This gives the protein CASSYTLLEQYF.